The T cell receptor beta chain under discussion was sequenced for a study of shared clonotypes between healthy human individuals. Clones were read by immunoSEQ multiplex PCR, and TCRdb kept only the in-frame ones, dropping some. The sample has more than 2 million clones; just under 95% are singletons. The CDR3 length is 15 residues. The germline V gene has CDR1 KGHSH and CDR2 LQKENI. V trimming: 4 bases; J trimming: 1 base; junction bases outside the gene matches: 4. CD45RO-negative, CCR7-selected cells formed the naive CD8 fraction, which excluded terminally differentiated effector memory CD45RA+ cells. Donors had no recently reported acute infections or vaccinations and were HIV-negative.

The clonotype originates from a man between 18 and 29 years old in good health. Some clones in this sample may be carry-over from other donors' samples. Source material: naive CD8+ T cells from PBMCs. The chain employs TRBV18 and TRBJ2-3, with 8 bases aligning to TRBD2. Written as DNA, the CDR3 is TGTGCCAGCTCACTCCCGACTAGCGGCACAGATACGCAGTATTTT. Translated: CASSLPTSGTDTQYF.